These 20 T cell receptor beta chains originate from one sample sequenced in a study of blood T cell repertoires in COVID-19 (dated by TCRdb to the early 2020s). The receptor library was made with the immunoSEQ multiplex PCR assay. As stored in TCRdb, this immuneACCESS dataset retains in-frame rearrangements with V and J assigned. A fraction of the clones does not appear; measured against another copy, unresolved V genes explain less than half of the discrepancy, and the remainder lacks a known reason. The sample yields under 200,000 clones; 88% were counted once. The ten largest clonotypes hold around 5.8% of the sample. The sample taken for sequencing was peripheral blood. These TCRs come from a man in his forties with active or convalescent COVID-19.

Details on this clone: The same CDR3 also results from other DNA sequences found in this sample. The chain employs TRBV24-1 and TRBJ2-5; tentatively, D is TRBD1 (5 bases). Germline loops: CDR1 KGHDR, CDR2 SFDVKD. This CDR3 region has 16 residues. Trimming cost V 0 bases and J 0 bases, with 10 bases left between them. DNA of the CDR3: TGTGCCACCAGTGATTTGAGGGCAGGGTACCAAGAGACCCAGTACTTC. It yields the protein CATSDLRAGYQETQYF.

V and J are TRBV3-1 (or the pseudogene TRBV3-2) and TRBJ1-1, with 8 bases that match TRBD1. Germline CDR1 is LGHDT and CDR2 is YNNKEL (reference sequence). Trimming took 5 bases from V and 0 from J; bases not matched to a gene: 8. CDR3 length: 16 amino acids. The CDR3 DNA follows: TGTGCCAGCAGCAAGGACAGGGTGGGGGTGAACACTGAAGCTTTCTTT. Protein sequence: CASSKDRVGVNTEAFF.

This rearrangement joins TRBV12-5 to TRBJ1-2, with a possible D match to TRBD1 (5 bases). The germline V and J ends were trimmed by 3 bases and 8 bases, with 19 bases remaining between them. The CDR3 contains 15 residues. From germline, CDR1 is LGHNT and CDR2 FRNRAP. The CDR3, as DNA: TGTGCTAGTGGTTTTCTCCAGGGCTTTCTACGCGGCTACACCTTC. Translating gives CASGFLQGFLRGYTF.

This clone has only one observation. The V call is TRBV12-5, the J call TRBJ2-2; TRBD1 agrees at 9 bases. The CDR3 has 18 residues. In germline, CDR1 is LGHNT, CDR2 FRNRAP. V trimming: 6 bases; J trimming: 0 bases; junction bases outside the gene matches: 11. The chain's CDR3 is CASGQKPGQGTNTGELFF. Written as DNA, the CDR3 is TGTGCTAGTGGGCAAAAACCGGGACAGGGTACGAACACCGGGGAGCTGTTTTTT.

J is TRBJ1-6 and V is TRBV19, with 9 bases aligning to TRBD1. From germline, CDR1 is LNHDA and CDR2 SQIVND (reference sequence). The CDR3 has 14 amino acids. After removal of 9 bases from V and 7 bases from J, the junction contained 7 bases not matched to a gene. CDR3 sequence: CASTHRGRNSPLHF. For the CDR3, the DNA is TGTGCCAGCACTCACAGGGGGCGGAATTCACCCCTCCACTTT.

The chain carries TRBV19 and TRBJ1-1; the D is unclear. Trimming removed 6 bases at V and 6 bases at J, with 11 bases between. The length of the CDR3 is 12 residues. Germline V gene data show CDR1 as LNHDA and CDR2 as SQIVND (reference sequence). CDR3 in DNA: TGTGCCAGTAGCCAAGGCGGCTCTGAAGCTTTCTTT. It encodes CASSQGGSEAFF. The full variable domain, its missing parts supplied by reference TRBV19 and TRBJ1-1, is DGGITQSPKYLFRKEGQNVTLSCEQNLNHDAMYWYRQDPGQGLRLIYYSQIVNDFQKGDIAEGYSVSREKKESFPLTVTSAQKNPTAFYLCASSQGGSEAFFGQGTRLTVV.

This clone was detected only once. The CDR3 DNA sequence: TGTGCCAGCAGCGTAGCACAGGAGAACACTGAAGCTTTCTTT. Its protein product is CASSVAQENTEAFF. The rearrangement joins TRBV9 to TRBJ1-1, with D maybe TRBD1 (5 bases). Germline CDR1 is SGDLS and CDR2 is YYNGEE. CDR3 size: 14 residues. V gave up 0 bases and J gave up 1 base, with 7 bases separating them. The full variable domain, its missing parts supplied by reference TRBV9 and TRBJ1-1, is DSGVTQTPKHLITATGQRVTLRCSPRSGDLSVYWYQQSLDQGLQFLIQYYNGEERAKGNILERFSAQQFPDLHSELNLSSLELGDSALYFCASSVAQENTEAFFGQGTRLTVV.

V gene TRBV5-1 combines with J gene TRBJ1-1; D perhaps matches TRBD1 (6 bases). Per the germline V gene, CDR1 is SGHRS and CDR2 is YFSETQ. The CDR3 extends over 16 amino acids. V was pared by 1 base and J by 10 bases, with 23 bases between. CDR3 nucleotide sequence: TGCGCCAGCAGCTTGTCTGGGCCAGGGGAGTTATATGGAGCTTTCTTT. This translates into CASSLSGPGELYGAFF.

The J gene is TRBJ2-1, the V gene TRBV12-3 or TRBV12-4; D remains ambiguous. The CDR3 runs to 12 residues. Trimming left V 2 bases short and J 15 bases short, with 14 bases between. The DNA for the CDR3 is TGTGCCAGCAGTTTATTTTCCGGGTCTGGGTTCTTC. Protein sequence: CASSLFSGSGFF.

The V gene is TRBV6-1, the J gene TRBJ1-3, with D tentatively TRBD1 (5 bases). The CDR3 spans 15 residues. V gave up 5 bases and J gave up 0 bases, with 11 bases separating them. Germline-derived CDR1 and CDR2 are MNHNS and SASEGT. As DNA, the CDR3 is TGTGCCAGCAGTTCCCAGGGCTACTCTGGAAACACCATATATTTT. It yields the protein CASSSQGYSGNTIYF.

V gene TRBV25-1 combines with J gene TRBJ1-1; D is unresolved. Germline CDR1 reads MGHDK; CDR2 reads SYGVNS. There are 13 residues in the CDR3. Trimming took off 1 base at V and 6 bases at J, with 9 bases between the two ends. CDR3 amino acids: CASSELGIPEAFF. The CDR3 DNA sequence: TGTGCCAGCAGTGAATTGGGCATCCCTGAAGCTTTCTTT.

V usage is TRBV10-3 and J usage is TRBJ2-5; D may be TRBD2 (5 bases). The germline CDR1 and CDR2 sequences are ENHRY and SYGVKD. The germline V and J ends were trimmed by 4 bases and 2 bases, with 8 bases remaining between them. This CDR3 comprises 13 residues. CDR3: CAISVPGQETQYF. CDR3 nucleotides: TGTGCCATCAGTGTCCCGGGACAAGAGACCCAGTACTTC.

This sequence joins TRBV11-3 and TRBJ2-3; 10 bases fit TRBD2. CDR3 length: 17 residues. Looked up from germline, CDR1 is SGHNT and CDR2 is YENEEA. J lost 4 bases, V lost 1 base, and 8 bases had no gene match. CDR3 DNA: TGTGCCAGCAGCTTAGTTCTCAGCGGGAGGGCCGCAGATACGCAGTATTTT. It specifies CASSLVLSGRAADTQYF.

The rearrangement links TRBV9 to TRBJ2-1; 13 bases line up with TRBD2. The V gene end was trimmed by 0 bases and the J gene end by 0 bases; junction bases not matched to a gene: 6. The germline V gene encodes CDR1 SGDLS and CDR2 YYNGEE. There are 19 residues in the CDR3. CDR3 sequence (DNA): TGTGCCAGCAGCGTAGGAGGACTAGCGGGAGTGAGCTCCTACAATGAGCAGTTCTTC. Translated, it gives CASSVGGLAGVSSYNEQFF. Looking up the rest from reference TRBV9 and TRBJ2-1 gives the full variable domain: DSGVTQTPKHLITATGQRVTLRCSPRSGDLSVYWYQQSLDQGLQFLIQYYNGEERAKGNILERFSAQQFPDLHSELNLSSLELGDSALYFCASSVGGLAGVSSYNEQFFGPGTRLTVL.

This rearrangement joins TRBV2 to TRBJ1-5; D perhaps matches TRBD1 (6 bases). Between the trimmed V and J ends, which lost 6 bases and 4 bases, there was a span of 13 bases. Germline V CDR1 and CDR2: SNHLY, FYNNEI. This CDR3 has 14 amino acids. The CDR3: CASRAGARNQPQHF. DNA of the CDR3: TGTGCCAGCAGAGCAGGGGCACGAAATCAGCCCCAGCATTTT.

The chain combines TRBV6-5 with TRBJ1-1; D might be TRBD1 (5 bases). Between the trimmed V and J ends, which lost 6 bases and 7 bases, there was a span of 18 bases. The CDR3 has 14 amino acids. Germline lookup yields CDR1 MNHEY and CDR2 SVGAGI. Here the CDR3 DNA reads TGTGCCAGCAGCCCGGCCGGGAGGGGAGGTGAAGCTTTCTTT. Translation: CASSPAGRGGEAFF.

The chain has TRBV6-6 and TRBJ2-7; 7 nucleotides align to TRBD2. Germline V gene sequence: CDR1 MNHNY, CDR2 SVGAGI (reference sequence). The CDR3 is made up of 12 amino acids. V trimming: 6 bases; J trimming: 6 bases; junction bases outside the gene matches: 5. The CDR3 here is CASRRESSEQYF. CDR3 DNA sequence: TGTGCCAGCAGGCGGGAGAGCAGCGAGCAGTACTTC.

The rearrangement uses TRBV28 and TRBJ1-4; 9 bases map to TRBD1. This CDR3 region has 15 residues. V lost 4 bases to trimming and J lost 8 bases; unmatched junction nucleotides: 8. Germline V gene lookup returns CDR1 MDHEN and CDR2 SYDVKM. The CDR3 reads CASSSPGTGNEKLFF. The CDR3 region has the DNA TGTGCCAGCAGTTCGCCCGGGACAGGGAACGAAAAACTGTTTTTT.

This clone has just a few counts. The chain uses TRBV30 and TRBJ1-1, with D unresolved. Trimming pared 6 bases from V and 1 base from J, leaving 12 bases between. Germline CDR1 is GTSNPN and CDR2 is SVGIG (reference sequence). The CDR3 has 13 residues. As DNA, the CDR3 is TGTGCCTGTACCCACGGAGGGAACACTGAAGCTTTCTTT. Translation: CACTHGGNTEAFF.

The chain recombines TRBV6-6 with TRBJ1-4; TRBD1 might be the D (6 bases). Trimming left V 8 bases short and J 7 bases short, with 14 bases between. This CDR3 has 13 amino acids. Germline V gene lookup returns CDR1 MNHNY and CDR2 SVGAGI (reference sequence). The CDR3 DNA reads TGTGCCAGCGCTACAGGGTCTAGTGAAAAACTGTTTTTT. It translates to CASATGSSEKLFF.